This paragraph covers one TCR beta chain sequence. The antigen is not known. Unique molecular identifiers were used to barcode this TCRbeta library. TCRdb reanalysed the PCR reads using MiXCR and keeps one entry per CDR3 protein. In the table there are about 980,000 distinct CDR3 sequences, about 31% of which are singletons. The data belong to a study of T-cell reconstitution after alpha-beta-depleted transplantation in children. Per the germline V gene, CDR1 is SGHRS and CDR2 is YFSETQ. V gave up 2 bases and J gave up 0 bases; unmatched junction bases: 6. The CDR3 spans 16 residues. Study-level findings and limits: Expanded clones from the graft, numbering several hundred, reportedly supplied alpha-beta T cells about two months after transplant.

V usage is TRBV5-1 and J usage is TRBJ1-1; 8 bases agree with TRBD1. The TCR was taken from a boy younger than two who had a stem cell transplant for SCID, so the T cells may come from the graft donor. The sequencing here drew on PBMCs, mostly from graft donor cells, taken 360 days after TCRalphabeta/CD19-depleted stem cell transplant. The CDR3 DNA reads TGCGCCAGCAGCTTTCCGGGACAGGCGATGAACACTGAAGCTTTCTTT. Translation gives CASSFPGQAMNTEAFF.